The source of this TCR beta chain is a study of blood T cell repertoires in COVID-19. Background on the study: The analysed material was cDNA or gDNA that came from T cells, B-cell-depleted T cells, or PBMCs.

The study drew participants aged about 18 to 89 years from 24 US areas. The CDR3 spans 15 residues. CDR1 is MNHEY, CDR2 SVGAGI, per germline. Trimming took off 2 bases at V and 5 bases at J, with 10 bases between the two ends. TCRdb keeps only in-frame clones here, not all; method: immunoSEQ multiplex PCR. Of 180,000 or so clones in the sample, 87% are singletons; the top ten hold around 1.3%. V and J are TRBV6-5 and TRBJ1-6; a weak D match, TRBD1 (6 bases). The sequenced material came from PBMCs or T cells enriched from blood (not recorded which). The source of this sequence is a human donor with acute COVID-19. The donor label of this sample is uncertain. This CDR3 is CASSYEGVDNSPLHF. The DNA for the CDR3 is TGTGCCAGCAGTTACGAGGGGGTGGATAATTCACCCCTCCACTTT.